The 31 T cell receptor beta chains given below trace back to one sample, sequenced in a study of blood T cell repertoires in COVID-19. Sequenced by immunoSEQ multiplex PCR; TCRdb stores in-frame clones only, minus some. The table includes 70,000 or so clones, approximately 90% detected once. Sequencing used peripheral blood. These TCRs come from a human donor in a cohort sampled during active COVID-19.

The J gene is TRBJ1-4, the V gene TRBV5-1, with 7 bases that match TRBD1. CDR3 length equals 16 residues. V trimming: 5 bases; J trimming: 5 bases; junction bases outside the gene matches: 12. Germline CDR1 is SGHRS and CDR2 is YFSETQ. The DNA for the CDR3 is TGCGCCAGCAGTCCGAATACAGGGGAAGCAAATGAAAAACTGTTTTTT. Its translation is CASSPNTGEANEKLFF.

The chain links TRBV5-4 to TRBJ2-1; no clear D. Germline V CDR1 and CDR2: SGHNT, YYREEE (reference sequence). The CDR3 spans 12 residues. Trimming stripped 3 bases from V and 8 bases from J, with 9 bases between. Written as DNA, the CDR3 is TGTGCCAGCAGCTGGCGAGAGGATGAGCAGTTCTTC. As protein: CASSWREDEQFF.

The gene calls are TRBV29-1 and TRBJ2-1; 10 positions agree with TRBD2. The CDR3 totals 15 residues. Germline V gene sequence: CDR1 SQVTM, CDR2 ANQGSEA. The V segment lost 4 bases and the J segment 3 bases; nucleotides outside the gene matches: 6. This CDR3 is CSVVLAGDFYNEQFF. The CDR3 nucleotides read TGCAGCGTTGTGCTAGCGGGAGACTTCTACAATGAGCAGTTCTTC.

V usage is TRBV29-1 and J usage is TRBJ2-2; 7 nucleotides align to TRBD1. Looked up from germline, CDR1 is SQVTM and CDR2 is ANQGSEA. J was trimmed by 3 bases and V by 0 bases; bases with no gene match: 10. The CDR3 totals 17 residues. CDR3 loop: CSVEDEVVGQDTGELFF. CDR3 nucleotide sequence: TGCAGCGTTGAAGATGAAGTGGTAGGACAGGACACCGGGGAGCTGTTTTTT.

V and J are TRBV3-1 (or the pseudogene TRBV3-2) and TRBJ2-7; 8 bases line up with TRBD2. Germline CDR1 and CDR2: LGHDT and YNNKEL (reference sequence). This CDR3 has 15 amino acids. With 3 bases clipped from V and 0 bases from J, the junction kept 4 bases outside the gene matches. CDR3 sequence reads: CASSQGLGTSYEQYF. In DNA, the CDR3 is TGTGCCAGCAGCCAGGGACTAGGGACCTCCTACGAGCAGTACTTC.

This chain connects TRBV6-1 to TRBJ2-1; TRBD2 aligns across 9 bases. CDR3 size: 15 residues. The V gene's germline CDR1 is MNHNS and CDR2 SASEGT. V trimming: 2 bases; J trimming: 3 bases; junction bases outside the gene matches: 2. The chain's CDR3 is CASSELTSGYNEQFF. As DNA, the CDR3 is TGTGCCAGCAGTGAATTGACTAGCGGCTACAATGAGCAGTTCTTC.

This chain connects TRBV5-1 to TRBJ2-7; the match to TRBD2 covers 8 bases. The J segment lost 1 base and the V segment lost 4 bases, leaving 4 bases of the junction unmatched. CDR3 size: 14 residues. CDR1 SGHRS and CDR2 YFSETQ come from the germline V gene. The CDR3 DNA reads as TGCGCCAGCAGCCCAGCGGGAGAATCCTACGAGCAGTACTTC. It is translated as CASSPAGESYEQYF.

The genes are TRBV7-9 and TRBJ1-1; D gene uncertain. Germline lookup yields CDR1 SEHNR and CDR2 FQNEAQ (reference sequence). V dropped 5 bases and J dropped 0 bases, with 16 bases sitting between them. This CDR3 has 16 residues. Written as DNA, the CDR3 is TGTGCCAGCAGCCCTGGAGTGGAGTTGATGAACACTGAAGCTTTCTTT. Encoded protein: CASSPGVELMNTEAFF.

This chain uses TRBV2 with TRBJ2-1; TRBD1 matches at 8 bases. J was trimmed by 10 bases and V by 0 bases; bases with no gene match: 5. This CDR3 has 14 residues. Germline CDR1 is SNHLY and CDR2 is FYNNEI. This CDR3 is CASSEAHRTGEQFF. The CDR3 DNA is TGTGCCAGCAGTGAAGCGCATAGGACAGGGGAGCAGTTCTTC. Complete variable domain (other parts from reference TRBV2 and TRBJ2-1): EPEVTQTPSHQVTQMGQEVILRCVPISNHLYFYWYRQILGQKVEFLVSFYNNEISEKSEIFDDQFSVERPDGSNFTLKIRSTKLEDSAMYFCASSEAHRTGEQFFGPGTRLTVL.

The count of this clone is one. The chain uses TRBV4-1 and TRBJ1-2, with a weak D call TRBD1 (6 bases). CDR3 length: 16 residues. The germline V gene encodes CDR1 MGHRA and CDR2 YSYEKL. V was pared by 0 bases and J by 6 bases, with 17 bases between. The CDR3 region has the DNA TGCGCCAGCAGCCAAGATGGGGGCCTTCCAACTCATGGCTACACCTTC. Encoded protein: CASSQDGGLPTHGYTF.

This clone was detected once. V usage is TRBV30 and J usage is TRBJ1-6; D might be TRBD1 (6 bases). This CDR3 is built from 13 residues. Germline loops: CDR1 GTSNPN, CDR2 SVGIG (reference sequence). Trimming pared 2 bases from V and 7 bases from J, leaving 9 bases between. CDR3 region: CAWSRQDNSPLHF. DNA of the CDR3: TGTGCCTGGAGTAGACAGGACAATTCACCCCTCCACTTT.

The chain is built from TRBV19 and TRBJ2-3, with 10 bases matching TRBD1. This CDR3 region has 17 residues. Per germline, CDR1 LNHDA and CDR2 SQIVND (reference sequence). The V gene end was trimmed by 5 bases and the J gene end by 4 bases; junction bases not matched to a gene: 12. CDR3 in DNA: TGTGCCAGTAGTGCCACTCGGACAGGGGGGGTAGCAGATACGCAGTATTTT. It translates to CASSATRTGGVADTQYF.

This clone has more than one count but fewer than ten. This sequence joins TRBV15 and TRBJ2-6; no reliable D call. With 3 bases removed from V and 0 bases from J, the gap between germline ends came to 9 bases. The germline V gene encodes CDR1 LNHNV and CDR2 YYDKDF (reference sequence). This CDR3 region has 16 residues. The CDR3, as DNA: TGTGCCACCAGCAGCGAACAGTTCTCTGGGGCCAACGTCCTGACTTTC. Protein: CATSSEQFSGANVLTF.

This sequence joins TRBV3-1 (or the pseudogene TRBV3-2) and TRBJ2-4; D is possibly TRBD2 (5 bases). The ends were cut back, 0 bases at V and 6 bases at J, with 6 bases in the middle. Germline CDR1 LGHDT, CDR2 YNNKEL (reference sequence). The CDR3 runs 13 residues. The CDR3 reads CASSQDGVNIQYF. CDR3 nucleotides: TGTGCCAGCAGCCAAGACGGGGTAAACATTCAGTACTTC.

V usage is TRBV18 and J usage is TRBJ1-2; 10 nucleotides align to TRBD1. Trimming took 3 bases from V and 3 from J; bases not matched to a gene: 4. The germline V gene has CDR1 KGHSH and CDR2 LQKENI. The CDR3 totals 15 residues. CDR3 nucleotide sequence: TGTGCCAGCTCACCCCCGGACAGGGGGTACTATGGCTACACCTTC. This encodes CASSPPDRGYYGYTF.

The rearrangement uses TRBV29-1 and TRBJ1-1; 7 bases match TRBD1. Trimming at V came to 7 bases and at J to 5 bases, leaving 10 bases not matched to a gene. The CDR3 totals 13 residues. Per the germline V gene, CDR1 is SQVTM and CDR2 is ANQGSEA. CDR3 DNA sequence: TGCAGCGCCCCTCGGGCAGGGGGGACTGAAGCTTTCTTT. It yields the protein CSAPRAGGTEAFF.

This clone was counted a few times. This chain joins TRBV10-2 and TRBJ2-4; 9 nucleotides match TRBD2. The CDR3 has 14 amino acids. Germline V gives CDR1 WSHSY, CDR2 SAAADI. J gave up 8 bases and V 6 bases, and 8 bases lay outside the gene matches. The CDR3 region is CASRGSGSIDIQYF. DNA for the CDR3: TGCGCCAGCAGGGGTAGCGGGAGTATAGACATTCAGTACTTC.

The rearrangement joins TRBV6-5 to TRBJ2-2; a weak D match, TRBD2 (5 bases). The V gene's germline CDR1 is MNHEY and CDR2 SVGAGI. CDR3 size: 15 residues. V was cut by 2 bases and J by 6 bases, with 13 bases left in between. CDR3: CASSYLFGSAGELFF. The CDR3 nucleotides are TGTGCCAGCAGTTACCTCTTCGGTAGCGCCGGGGAGCTGTTTTTT.

The chain recombines TRBV28 with TRBJ2-1; 9 bases fit TRBD2. The CDR3 has 16 residues. The germline gives CDR1 MDHEN, CDR2 SYDVKM. With 0 bases clipped from V and 7 bases from J, the junction kept 7 bases outside the gene matches. In nucleotides, the CDR3 is TGTGCCAGCAGTTTATGGTCTAGCGGGAAGAAGAATGAGCAGTTCTTC. The encoded protein is CASSLWSSGKKNEQFF.

This chain links TRBV2 with TRBJ1-5; TRBD1 matches 8 bases. CDR1 and CDR2 from the germline V gene are SNHLY and FYNNEI. V lost 6 bases and J lost 11; bases outside the gene matches: 18. This CDR3 has 16 residues. The CDR3 spells CASSVMGGQGPGAQHF. CDR3 in DNA: TGTGCCAGCAGCGTGATGGGAGGACAGGGACCGGGAGCCCAGCATTTT.

This clone was seen a few times. The chain joins TRBV3-1 (or the pseudogene TRBV3-2) to TRBJ2-2; 9 nucleotides align to TRBD2. The germline CDR1 and CDR2 sequences are LGHDT and YNNKEL (reference sequence). Trimming took 4 bases from V and 6 from J; bases not matched to a gene: 9. The CDR3 runs 16 residues. The CDR3 sequence: CASSRNRAGGPGELFF. The DNA of the CDR3 is TGTGCCAGCAGCCGAAATCGGGCGGGAGGGCCCGGGGAGCTGTTTTTT.

This clone was counted only a few times. The V and J genes are TRBV7-8 and TRBJ2-2; 11 nucleotides agree with TRBD1. Losses at the gene ends were 1 base for V and 6 bases for J; bases not matched to a gene: 1. Germline values: CDR1 SGHVS, CDR2 FQNEAQ. This CDR3 comprises 15 residues. CDR3 protein: CASSLGTGGPGELFF. CDR3 DNA: TGTGCCAGCAGCTTAGGGACAGGGGGCCCCGGGGAGCTGTTTTTT.

CDR3 in DNA: TGTGCCAGCTCACGGGCGACAGATACGCAGTATTTT. As protein: CASSRATDTQYF. The chain uses TRBV18 and TRBJ2-3; D not certain. CDR1 KGHSH and CDR2 LQKENI come from the germline V gene. This CDR3 contains 12 residues. V shed 4 bases and J shed 3 bases, with 5 bases lying between them.

This CDR3 is CASSLDLAGATGELFF. The CDR3 region has the DNA TGTGCCAGCAGTTTGGACCTAGCGGGGGCCACCGGGGAGCTGTTTTTT. The chain carries TRBV2 and TRBJ2-2; 10 bases are a match to TRBD2. CDR1 is SNHLY and CDR2 is FYNNEI in the germline V gene. The V and J ends lost 5 bases and 4 bases, in that order; junction bases with no gene match: 7. This CDR3 region has 16 residues.

The rearrangement links TRBV5-1 to TRBJ2-1, with D tentatively TRBD1 (5 bases). Looked up from germline, CDR1 is SGHRS and CDR2 is YFSETQ. The CDR3 runs to 17 residues. Trimming left V 6 bases short and J 0 bases short, with 19 bases between. CDR3 protein: CASNLRVRRDSYNEQFF. The CDR3 bases are TGCGCCAGCAACCTCAGGGTCCGCAGGGACTCCTACAATGAGCAGTTCTTC.

V is TRBV5-8 and J is TRBJ2-5; D unclear. With 4 bases removed from V and 1 base from J, the gap between germline ends came to 14 bases. Looked up from germline, CDR1 is SGHTS and CDR2 is YDEGEE. This CDR3 is built from 15 residues. The chain's CDR3 is CASSPPQLTQETQYF. CDR3 nucleotides: TGTGCCAGCAGCCCCCCGCAACTAACCCAAGAGACCCAGTACTTC.

This clone came up once. Here the CDR3 reads CASSFAGPGGETQYF. CDR3 DNA sequence: TGCGCCAGCAGCTTTGCTGGACCAGGGGGGGAGACCCAGTACTTC. The chain combines TRBV5-1 with TRBJ2-5; D possibly corresponds to TRBD1 (7 bases). From germline, CDR1 is SGHRS and CDR2 YFSETQ. The CDR3 sequence is 15 residues long. The germline V and J ends were trimmed by 2 bases and 5 bases, with 16 bases remaining between them.

The chain employs TRBV27 and TRBJ1-5, with D unresolved. Germline lookup yields CDR1 MNHEY and CDR2 SMNVEV (reference sequence). The CDR3 spans 13 residues. Trimming took off 2 bases at V and 4 bases at J, with 6 bases between the two ends. DNA for the CDR3: TGTGCCAGCAGTTTAAGGGAGAATCAGCCCCAGCATTTT. It translates to CASSLRENQPQHF.

This clone was seen a single time. V gene TRBV10-3 combines with J gene TRBJ2-1, with a weak D call TRBD2 (5 bases). Germline-derived CDR1 and CDR2 are ENHRY and SYGVKD. This CDR3 is 15 amino acids long. The ends were cut back, 4 bases at V and 3 bases at J, with 13 bases in the middle. CDR3 sequence reads: CAISAARGFYNEQFF. The DNA for the CDR3 is TGTGCCATCAGTGCCGCACGCGGGTTCTACAATGAGCAGTTCTTC.

The V call is TRBV5-4, the J call TRBJ2-5; 10 bases agree with TRBD1. Trimming cost V 3 bases and J 5 bases; bases outside gene matches: 4. Germline CDR1 SGHNT, CDR2 YYREEE (reference sequence). The CDR3 length is 14 residues. CDR3 amino acids: CASSSTGGLETQYF. The CDR3 nucleotides are TGTGCCAGCAGCTCGACAGGGGGCCTGGAGACCCAGTACTTC.

V and J are TRBV18 and TRBJ2-1; the D is unclear. V dropped 2 bases and J dropped 4 bases, with 21 bases sitting between them. CDR1 is KGHSH, CDR2 LQKENI, per germline. The CDR3 runs 18 residues. CDR3 sequence: CASSPSPPAERFYNEQFF. CDR3 sequence (DNA): TGTGCCAGCTCACCATCCCCCCCGGCCGAGCGTTTTTACAATGAGCAGTTCTTC.